What follows are 2 T cell receptor beta chains derived from one specimen sequenced in a study of identical twins. In TCRdb, the 5' RACE reads were re-called with MiXCR into one record per CDR3 protein. The data contain approximately 1.8 million distinct CDR3 sequences, under 35% of them singletons. Sequenced material: cord blood. These receptors came from a newborn girl in good health.

The chain uses TRBV6-6 and TRBJ1-6, with D maybe TRBD1 (6 bases). The CDR3 extends over 16 amino acids. V lost 6 bases and J lost 6, with 18 bases in between. Germline V lookup: CDR1 MNHNY, CDR2 SVGAGI (reference sequence). The CDR3 DNA sequence: TGTGCCAGCAGCCAGACACAGGGAGCGGGTAATTCACCCCTCCACTTT. Its protein is CASSQTQGAGNSPLHF.

This chain connects TRBV9 to TRBJ2-1, with TRBD2 matching 9 bases. The V segment lost 3 bases and the J segment 0 bases; nucleotides outside the gene matches: 4. This CDR3 region has 16 residues. The germline gives CDR1 SGDLS, CDR2 YYNGEE. The CDR3, as DNA: TGTGCCAGCAGCGGGACTAGCGACCGCTCCTACAATGAGCAGTTCTTC. Its translation is CASSGTSDRSYNEQFF.